This T cell receptor beta chain comes out of a study of OX40 agonist ivuxolimab in advanced cancers. Overall study: Patients received ivuxolimab, an agonistic anti-OX40 (CD134) antibody.

Some clones are missing from TCRdb's copy, which holds only in-frame ones; the method was immunoSEQ multiplex PCR. Seen here are about 82,000 clones, 75% to 95% observed once, and the top ten hold about 2%. About this clone: Its specificity is unknown.

V gave up 4 bases and J gave up 6 bases; unmatched junction bases: 12. Germline V gene data show CDR1 as SGHVS and CDR2 as FQNEAQ. The CDR3 has 15 residues. Study-level findings and limits: There were, on average, more expanded clones in CD8+ T cells than in CD4+. Normalized T-cell clonal expansion was also low in a subset of nonresponders. People who partly responded at 0.1-3.0 mg/kg had some of the least clonal expansion seen.

The chain combines TRBV7-8 with TRBJ2-7; 7 positions match TRBD2. The sequencing here drew on CD4+ or CD8+ T cells sorted from blood, taken in a trial of the OX40 agonist ivuxolimab. This sequence was found in an adult with an advanced solid tumor such as melanoma, head and neck, liver or kidney cancer. The CDR3 DNA sequence: TGTGCCAGCAGCTGGGGCGGGAGCTTGGGCTCCGAGCAGTACTTC. Its protein is CASSWGGSLGSEQYF.